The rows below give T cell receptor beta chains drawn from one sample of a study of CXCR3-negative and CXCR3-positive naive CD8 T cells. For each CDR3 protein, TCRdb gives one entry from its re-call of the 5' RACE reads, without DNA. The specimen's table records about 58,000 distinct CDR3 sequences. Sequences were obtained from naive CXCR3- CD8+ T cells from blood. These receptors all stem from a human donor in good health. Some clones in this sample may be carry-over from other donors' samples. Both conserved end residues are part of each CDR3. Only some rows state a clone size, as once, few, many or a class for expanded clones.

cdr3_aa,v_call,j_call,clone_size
CASSPLGVHEQFF,TRBV14,TRBJ2-1,NA
CSANDENRESGTQYF,TRBV20-1,TRBJ2-5,NA
CSVEGANRGYVGEQYF,TRBV29-1,TRBJ2-7,NA
CTSNRLHTEAFF,TRBV29-1,TRBJ1-1,NA
CASSAPARSESLPRYNEQFF,TRBV9,TRBJ2-1,NA
CSVESGGEYEQYF,TRBV29-1,TRBJ2-7,NA
CSARDGDRDYEQYF,TRBV20-1,TRBJ2-7,NA
CAISERGMQETQYF,TRBV10-3,TRBJ2-5,medium-sized
CASDKGTSYNEQFF,TRBV12-3/TRBV12-4,TRBJ2-1,NA
CASRGSGVGGELFF,TRBV19,TRBJ2-2,NA
CASSWDTNTEAFF,TRBV7-6,TRBJ1-1,NA
CASSPEHIRANEQYF,TRBV18,TRBJ2-7,NA
CASSLGVGDWTEAFF,TRBV7-9,TRBJ1-1,NA
CSARDTGGWADTQYF,TRBV20-1,TRBJ2-3,NA
CASSPTGYWFNEQFF,TRBV27,TRBJ2-1,NA
CASSQDGTATGELFF,TRBV4-1,TRBJ2-2,NA
CASSMGALLSYEQYF,TRBV9,TRBJ2-7,NA
CAISGPGPKDNEQFF,TRBV10-3,TRBJ2-1,NA
CSVDRGAGTEAFF,TRBV29-1,TRBJ1-1,NA
CASSPAGASSYNEQFF,TRBV11-3,TRBJ2-1,NA
CASSVQDSTYEQYF,TRBV9,TRBJ2-7,NA
CASSQGDNSYEQYF,TRBV4-1,TRBJ2-7,medium-sized
CASSSGNSPLHF,TRBV27,TRBJ1-6,NA
CAISGAPGTDYNEQFF,TRBV10-3,TRBJ2-1,NA
CASSLLVQYDGELFF,TRBV7-9,TRBJ2-2,NA
CASSPRGRGYEQYF,TRBV6-2/TRBV6-3,TRBJ2-7,medium-sized
CASSSPAARQSEQFF,TRBV7-9,TRBJ2-1,NA
CASSLFSLAAQEIQYF,TRBV7-2,TRBJ2-5,NA
CSVDAGASPSSYNEQFF,TRBV29-1,TRBJ2-1,NA